This T cell receptor beta chain was recorded in a study of blood T cell repertoires in COVID-19. Study details: The United States, Italy and Spain were the sources of the acute and convalescent COVID-19 samples. T cells, B-cell-depleted T cells, or PBMCs provided the cDNA or gDNA that served as material.

In germline, CDR1 is SGHVS, CDR2 FQNEAQ. The V and J ends lost 6 bases and 0 bases respectively, with 8 bases between them. The CDR3 has 14 amino acids. As processed by the authors: For nucleated cells, counts were estimated from reference gene primer amplification. Profiled with immunoSEQ multiplex PCR; TCRdb holds only in-frame clones, not every one. The DNA was the basis for D and trimming; V, J and clone size are from that table. The sample lists 170,000 or so clones; 87% were seen once. The clonotype was recovered from a woman aged 18-29 years who had recovered from COVID-19. The chain has TRBV7-8 and TRBJ1-4, with D tentatively TRBD1 (6 bases). Sequenced material: peripheral blood. CDR3 DNA sequence: TGTGCCAGCAGAGGGGGTTCAACTAATGAAAAACTGTTTTTT. This sequence encodes CASRGGSTNEKLFF.